The sequence of this T cell receptor (beta chain) was determined in a study of breast tumors, draining lymph nodes, adjacent tissues. General study points: Data only fit, rather than demonstrated, lymph node origin of most tumor T cells. Findings are consistent with lymph node origin and intratumoral expansion of most tumor T cells. Tumor repertoires ranked between lymph nodes and nontumor tissue in diversity, with V and J gene preferences.

Germline values: CDR1 DFQATT, CDR2 SNEGSKA (reference sequence). The CDR3 has 15 residues. Trimming cost V 4 bases and J 2 bases; bases outside gene matches: 10. With respect to this clonotype: Its cognate antigen is unknown.

MiXCR was run by TCRdb on the multiplex PCR reads, yielding one entry per CDR3 protein. Altogether about 200,000 distinct CDR3 sequences are present, approximately 33% being singletons, with the ten largest covering roughly 4%. Breast cancer patients provided tissue from their axillary draining lymph nodes. V usage is TRBV20-1 and J usage is TRBJ2-7, with TRBD1 identical over 8 bases. The specimen sequenced was axillary lymph node tissue. This clonotype originated in a female donor with breast cancer. Some clones in this sample may be carry-over from other donors' samples. In nucleotides, the CDR3 is TGCAGTGCTACGACCTCCGGGACAGGTCCCTACGAGCAGTACTTC. This gives the protein CSATTSGTGPYEQYF.